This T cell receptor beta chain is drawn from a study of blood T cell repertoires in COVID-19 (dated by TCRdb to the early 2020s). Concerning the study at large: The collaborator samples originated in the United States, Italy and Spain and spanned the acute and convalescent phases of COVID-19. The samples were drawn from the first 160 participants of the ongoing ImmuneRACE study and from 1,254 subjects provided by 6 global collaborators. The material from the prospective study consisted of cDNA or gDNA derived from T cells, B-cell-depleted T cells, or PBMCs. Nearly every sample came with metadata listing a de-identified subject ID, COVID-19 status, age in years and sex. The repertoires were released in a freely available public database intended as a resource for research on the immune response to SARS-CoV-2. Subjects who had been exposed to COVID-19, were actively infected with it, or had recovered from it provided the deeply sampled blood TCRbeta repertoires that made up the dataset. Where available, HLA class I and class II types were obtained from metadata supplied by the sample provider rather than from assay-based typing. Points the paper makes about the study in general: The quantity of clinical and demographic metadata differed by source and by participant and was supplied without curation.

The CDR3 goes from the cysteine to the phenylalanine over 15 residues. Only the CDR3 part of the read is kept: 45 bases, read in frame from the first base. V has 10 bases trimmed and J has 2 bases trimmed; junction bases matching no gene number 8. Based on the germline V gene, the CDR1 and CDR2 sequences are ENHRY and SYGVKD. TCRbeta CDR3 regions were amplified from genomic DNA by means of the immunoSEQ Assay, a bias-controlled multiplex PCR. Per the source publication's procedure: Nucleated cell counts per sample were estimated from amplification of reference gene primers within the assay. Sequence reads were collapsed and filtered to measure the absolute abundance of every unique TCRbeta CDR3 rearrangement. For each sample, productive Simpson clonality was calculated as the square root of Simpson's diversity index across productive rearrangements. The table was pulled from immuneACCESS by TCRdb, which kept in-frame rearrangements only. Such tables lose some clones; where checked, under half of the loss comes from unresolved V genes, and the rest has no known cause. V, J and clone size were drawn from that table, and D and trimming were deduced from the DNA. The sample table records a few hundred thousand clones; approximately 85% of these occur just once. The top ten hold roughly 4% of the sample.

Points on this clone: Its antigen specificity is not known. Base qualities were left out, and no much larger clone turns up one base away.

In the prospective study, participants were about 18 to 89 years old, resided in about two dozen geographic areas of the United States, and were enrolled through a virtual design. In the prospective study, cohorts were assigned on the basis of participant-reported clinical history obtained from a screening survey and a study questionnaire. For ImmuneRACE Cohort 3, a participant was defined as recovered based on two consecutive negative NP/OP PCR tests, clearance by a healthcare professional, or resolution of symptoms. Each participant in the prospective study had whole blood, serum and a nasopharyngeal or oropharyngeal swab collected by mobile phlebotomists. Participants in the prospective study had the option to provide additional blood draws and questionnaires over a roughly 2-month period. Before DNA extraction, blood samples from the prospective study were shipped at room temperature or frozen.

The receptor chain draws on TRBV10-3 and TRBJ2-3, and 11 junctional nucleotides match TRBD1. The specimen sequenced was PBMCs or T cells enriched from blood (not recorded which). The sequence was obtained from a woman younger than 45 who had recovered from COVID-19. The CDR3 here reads CASSSGQGDTDTQYF. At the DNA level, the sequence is TGTGCCAGTTCCTCGGGACAGGGGGACACAGATACGCAGTATTTT.